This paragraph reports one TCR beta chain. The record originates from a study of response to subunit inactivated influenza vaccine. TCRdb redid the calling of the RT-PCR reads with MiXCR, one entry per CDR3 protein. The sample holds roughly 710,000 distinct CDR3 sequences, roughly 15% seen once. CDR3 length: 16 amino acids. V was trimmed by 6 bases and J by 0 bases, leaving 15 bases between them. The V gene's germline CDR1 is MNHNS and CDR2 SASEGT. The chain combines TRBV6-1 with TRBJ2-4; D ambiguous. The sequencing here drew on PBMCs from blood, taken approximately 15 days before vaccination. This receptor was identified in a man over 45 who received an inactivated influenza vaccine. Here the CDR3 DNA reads TGTGCCAGCAGCCTAGGCCCTCAGATAGCCAAAAACATTCAGTACTTC. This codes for CASSLGPQIAKNIQYF.